This T cell receptor (beta chain) is from a study of long-term antiretroviral therapy in people with HIV. Study-level points and caveats: The study collected no data on ART adherence, viral resistance or therapy changes. ART preceded a rise in diversity that nonetheless stayed lower than in transplant donor controls.

Cryopreserved PBMC samples of roughly 0.95-10 million cells were used for DNA extraction. The sample holds a few counts of this clone. Its matching antigen is unknown. V lost 5 bases and J lost 8; bases outside the gene matches: 10. Germline V gene sequence: CDR1 ENHRY, CDR2 SYGVKD. The CDR3 length is 14 residues. The immunoSEQ assay was v3.0, run at survey level. Method: immunoSEQ multiplex PCR; TCRdb's copy keeps in-frame clones and lacks some. This table holds 25,000 to 35,000 clones, about 80% found once. J is TRBJ1-2 and V is TRBV10-3; 8 bases fit TRBD1. The receptor was isolated from a man aged 35-49 years with HIV. The sample was unsorted PBMCs, taken 0.3 years after starting antiretroviral therapy. CDR3 DNA: TGTGCCATCAGTCCAGGGGGCAAGGTGGAAGGCTACACCTTC. It yields the protein CAISPGGKVEGYTF.